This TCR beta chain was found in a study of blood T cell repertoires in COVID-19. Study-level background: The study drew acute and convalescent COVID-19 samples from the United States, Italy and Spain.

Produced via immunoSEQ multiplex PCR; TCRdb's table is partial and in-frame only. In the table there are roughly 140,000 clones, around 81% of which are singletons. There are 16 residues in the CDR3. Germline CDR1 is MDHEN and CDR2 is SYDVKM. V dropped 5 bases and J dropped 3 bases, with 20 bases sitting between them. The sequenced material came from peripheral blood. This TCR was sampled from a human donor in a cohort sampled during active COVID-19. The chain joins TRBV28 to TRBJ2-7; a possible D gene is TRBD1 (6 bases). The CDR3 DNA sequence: TGTGCCAGCAGTCCCAATTCAGGGGTGAAAATCTACGAGCAGTACTTC. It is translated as CASSPNSGVKIYEQYF.